Presented here are 28 T cell receptor beta chains from one specimen sequenced in a study of OX40 agonist ivuxolimab in advanced cancers. Clones were sequenced by immunoSEQ multiplex PCR, and TCRdb holds only the in-frame ones, with some missing. The sample yields 28,000 or so clones, roughly 84% seen once. The sample here was CD4+ or CD8+ T cells sorted from blood, taken in a trial of the OX40 agonist ivuxolimab. Source of these receptors: an adult with an advanced solid tumor such as melanoma, head and neck, liver or kidney cancer.

This clone has just one count. This sequence joins TRBV5-6 and TRBJ1-3, with 10 bases aligning to TRBD1. The CDR3 runs to 13 residues. V was pared by 8 bases and J by 3 bases, with 2 bases of the junction left unmatched. Germline loops: CDR1 SGHDT, CDR2 YYEEEE. The CDR3 coding sequence is TGTGCCAGTGGGACAGGGGTTGGAAACACCATATATTTT. This codes for CASGTGVGNTIYF.

With respect to this clone: Given a much more abundant clone one base away, this may be a read error. This CDR3 is also generated by other DNA sequences in the sample. V usage is TRBV9 and J usage is TRBJ2-3; possible D gene TRBD2, 5 bases. The V end lost 0 bases, the J end lost 6 bases, and 11 bases lay between the germline ends. CDR1 and CDR2 from the germline V gene are SGDLS and YYNGEE. CDR3 length equals 14 residues. The CDR3 region has the DNA TGTGCCAGCAGCGTAGCTTACCGAGGGGATACGCAGTATTTT. Translated: CASSVAYRGDTQYF.

The chain employs TRBV4-3 and TRBJ1-4, with 12 bases aligning to TRBD1. The V segment lost 1 base and the J segment 8 bases; nucleotides outside the gene matches: 5. CDR3 length: 16 residues. The germline V gene encodes CDR1 LGHNA and CDR2 YSLEER. As DNA, the CDR3 is TGCGCCAGCAGCCAAGTTGCCGGGACAGGGGGCGAAAAACTGTTTTTT. Protein product: CASSQVAGTGGEKLFF.

The chain employs TRBV19 and TRBJ2-2; D is possibly TRBD1 or TRBD2 (5 bases each). The V gene lost 0 bases and the J gene lost 0 bases, with 14 bases spanning the gap. CDR3 size: 18 residues. Per germline, CDR1 LNHDA and CDR2 SQIVND (reference sequence). The CDR3 here is CASSIDSEARANTGELFF. CDR3 nucleotides: TGTGCCAGTAGTATAGATAGCGAGGCCAGGGCGAACACCGGGGAGCTGTTTTTT.

This clone was observed once. The chain joins TRBV7-8 to TRBJ1-3; no definite D call. The V end lost 5 bases, the J end lost 0 bases, and 14 bases lay between the germline ends. Germline-derived CDR1 and CDR2 are SGHVS and FQNEAQ. The CDR3 loop spans 16 amino acids. Here the CDR3 DNA reads TGTGCCAGCAGCCTTGACCCCGCGGGCTCTGGAAACACCATATATTTT. Translating it yields CASSLDPAGSGNTIYF. The whole variable domain, filled in from reference TRBV7-8 and TRBJ1-3, reads GAGVSQSPRYKVAKRGQDVALRCDPISGHVSLFWYQQALGQGPEFLTYFQNEAQLDKSGLPSDRFFAERPEGSVSTLKIQRTQQEDSAVYLCASSLDPAGSGNTIYFGEGSWLTVV.

The chain joins TRBV5-1 to TRBJ2-7; D gene uncertain. V dropped 0 bases and J dropped 6 bases, with 13 bases sitting between them. CDR1 SGHRS and CDR2 YFSETQ come from the germline V gene. This CDR3 spans 14 amino acids. CDR3 coding DNA: TGCGCCAGCAGCTTGGGGGTCAACGGAGTCGAGCAGTACTTC. Translating gives CASSLGVNGVEQYF. The full variable domain, with the rest looked up from reference TRBV5-1 and TRBJ2-7, is KAGVTQTPRYLIKTRGQQVTLSCSPISGHRSVSWYQQTPGQGLQFLFEYFSETQRNKGNFPGRFSGRQFSNSRSEMNVSTLELGDSALYLCASSLGVNGVEQYFGPGTRLTVT.

This rearrangement joins TRBV5-5 to TRBJ2-7, with 7 bases that match TRBD1. This CDR3 comprises 13 residues. V trimming: 4 bases; J trimming: 6 bases; junction bases outside the gene matches: 7. Germline CDR1 is SGHKS and CDR2 is YYEKEE (reference sequence). The CDR3 DNA is TGTGCCAGCAGCCGGACAGGTCGGGGCGAGCAGTACTTC. Its translation: CASSRTGRGEQYF.

The J gene is TRBJ1-2, the V gene TRBV9, with D possibly TRBD1 on 5 matching bases. V shed 4 bases and J shed 4 bases, with 17 bases lying between them. This CDR3 has 15 residues. Germline V gene lookup returns CDR1 SGDLS and CDR2 YYNGEE. In nucleotides, the CDR3 is TGTGCCAGCAGCTCGGCCCGGGAGGGGCCCTATGGCTACACCTTC. The encoded protein is CASSSAREGPYGYTF.

This chain connects TRBV6-5 to TRBJ2-7, with 7 bases lining up with TRBD1. The CDR3 consists of 15 residues. CDR1 is MNHEY, CDR2 SVGAGI, per germline. V lost 5 bases to trimming and J lost 5 bases; unmatched junction nucleotides: 12. Here the CDR3 reads CASSSTGAPADEQYF. In DNA, the CDR3 is TGTGCCAGCAGTAGTACAGGGGCGCCCGCGGACGAGCAGTACTTC.

This chain joins TRBV5-1 and TRBJ2-7, with 7 bases that match TRBD1. This CDR3 is built from 15 residues. CDR1 SGHRS and CDR2 YFSETQ come from the germline V gene. With V trimmed by 4 bases and J by 1 base, 8 bases remained unmatched. CDR3 protein: CASSLIYRGSYEQYF. The CDR3, as DNA: TGCGCCAGCAGCCTAATTTACAGGGGATCCTACGAGCAGTACTTC.

The genes are TRBV5-5 and TRBJ1-6, with 9 nucleotides matching TRBD1. The germline V gene encodes CDR1 SGHKS and CDR2 YYEKEE (reference sequence). V lost 3 bases, J lost 6 bases, and 4 bases stayed unmatched. This CDR3 is built from 15 residues. CDR3 in DNA: TGTGCCAGCAGCTCCGGGACAGGGTTTAATTCACCCCTCCACTTT. Translation gives CASSSGTGFNSPLHF.

J is TRBJ2-7 and V is TRBV5-6, with 8 positions matching TRBD2. From germline, CDR1 is SGHDT and CDR2 YYEEEE. With V trimmed by 3 bases and J by 1 base, 12 bases remained unmatched. This CDR3 spans 17 amino acids. The CDR3 region is CASSSHFSGALSYEQYF. Here the CDR3 DNA reads TGTGCCAGCAGCTCCCACTTTAGCGGGGCCCTGTCCTACGAGCAGTACTTC.

V usage is TRBV4-1 and J usage is TRBJ1-2; D is ambiguous. CDR1 and CDR2 (germline): MGHRA, YSYEKL. This CDR3 has 14 residues. The V gene lost 0 bases and the J gene lost 2 bases, with 7 bases spanning the gap. In nucleotides, the CDR3 is TGCGCCAGCAGCCAAGAGTCAGGCAACTATGGCTACACCTTC. It translates to CASSQESGNYGYTF.

The chain couples TRBV7-9 to TRBJ2-7; D remains unclear. Germline loops: CDR1 SEHNR, CDR2 FQNEAQ (reference sequence). Between the trimmed V and J ends, which lost 5 bases and 1 base, there was a span of 12 bases. The CDR3 runs 14 residues. For the CDR3, the DNA is TGTGCCAGCAGCCACCCCGGGCTATCCTACGAGCAGTACTTC. This encodes CASSHPGLSYEQYF.

This clone appeared once. The V and J genes are TRBV27 and TRBJ1-6; D gene uncertain. Trimming left V 2 bases short and J 7 bases short, with 12 bases between. Germline CDR1 MNHEY, CDR2 SMNVEV (reference sequence). The CDR3 is 15 residues long. CDR3 residues: CASSLGPGLNSPLHF. CDR3 coding DNA: TGTGCCAGCAGTTTAGGGCCAGGCCTGAATTCACCCCTCCACTTT.

This chain uses TRBV5-4 with TRBJ1-1; no clear D. The length of the CDR3 is 11 residues. In germline, CDR1 is SGHNT, CDR2 YYREEE (reference sequence). Trimming removed 0 bases from V and 5 bases from J, with 2 bases in between. The CDR3 region has the DNA TGTGCCAGCAGCTTGGGGACTGAAGCTTTCTTT. This sequence encodes CASSLGTEAFF.

This clone has only a few counts. The chain has TRBV6-5 and TRBJ2-7, with 12 bases that match TRBD1. CDR1 and CDR2 (germline): MNHEY, SVGAGI. The CDR3 sequence is 15 residues long. Trimming removed 6 bases from V and 7 bases from J; junction bases left unmatched: 10. The CDR3 loop reads CASRSRDRGLWEQYF. Here the CDR3 DNA reads TGTGCCAGCAGGTCCCGGGACAGGGGGCTGTGGGAGCAGTACTTC.

The chain joins TRBV2 to TRBJ2-1; a possible D gene is TRBD2 (5 bases). CDR3 length: 11 residues. The V and J ends lost 10 bases and 7 bases respectively, with 11 bases between them. Germline-derived CDR1 and CDR2 are SNHLY and FYNNEI. CDR3 sequence reads: CATPSGNEQFF. CDR3 bases: TGTGCCACCCCCTCGGGGAATGAGCAGTTCTTC.

J is TRBJ2-5 and V is TRBV11-2, with 14 bases lining up with TRBD2. Per germline, CDR1 SGHAT and CDR2 FQNNGV. Trimming at V came to 0 bases and at J to 5 bases, leaving 5 bases not matched to a gene. The CDR3 length is 17 residues. The CDR3 DNA is TGTGCCAGCAGCTTAGAGGGGACTAGCGGGAGTGAGGAGACCCAGTACTTC. It codes for CASSLEGTSGSEETQYF.

This chain joins TRBV2 and TRBJ2-7; 8 nucleotides match TRBD2. CDR3 length equals 16 residues. V trimming: 1 base; J trimming: 2 bases; junction bases outside the gene matches: 7. Germline assignment: CDR1 SNHLY and CDR2 FYNNEI. Here the CDR3 reads CASSEEGGRPPYEQYF. The CDR3 DNA sequence: TGTGCCAGCAGTGAAGAGGGCGGGAGGCCCCCCTACGAGCAGTACTTC.

The chain links TRBV30 to TRBJ1-5; D not resolved. The CDR3 is 14 amino acids. CDR1 and CDR2 (germline): GTSNPN, SVGIG (reference sequence). Deletions cut 2 bases from V and 0 bases from J, with 8 bases between. Written as DNA, the CDR3 is TGTGCCTGGAGTCTAGGTTATAGCAATCAGCCCCAGCATTTT. Translating gives CAWSLGYSNQPQHF.

This sequence joins TRBV2 and TRBJ2-3; D is possibly TRBD2 (5 bases). The germline V gene encodes CDR1 SNHLY and CDR2 FYNNEI. This CDR3 comprises 14 residues. The V gene lost 1 base and the J gene lost 6 bases, with 11 bases spanning the gap. CDR3 coding DNA: TGTGCCAGCAGTGAAGAGACTAAACATGATACGCAGTATTTT. Its protein is CASSEETKHDTQYF.

The V and J genes are TRBV5-1 and TRBJ1-1, with a tentative D call TRBD1 (6 bases). V lost 0 bases to trimming and J lost 1 base, with 16 bases between them. The germline CDR1 and CDR2 sequences are SGHRS and YFSETQ. The length of the CDR3 is 17 residues. The CDR3 spells CASSLVFTGRRNTEAFF. The CDR3 bases are TGCGCCAGCAGCTTGGTCTTTACAGGGCGGCGGAACACTGAAGCTTTCTTT.

This clone has only a few counts. J is TRBJ2-7 and V is TRBV4-1; 7 positions agree with TRBD1. J was trimmed by 2 bases and V by 2 bases; bases with no gene match: 6. In germline, CDR1 is MGHRA, CDR2 YSYEKL. This CDR3 region has 15 residues. The CDR3 DNA sequence: TGCGCCAGCAGCCAACTTCAGGGGGACCCCTACGAGCAGTACTTC. Encoded protein: CASSQLQGDPYEQYF.

The chain employs TRBV4-3 and TRBJ1-1; no clear D. Trimming took 1 base from V and 1 from J, leaving 7 bases between them. The CDR3 length is 14 residues. The germline V gene encodes CDR1 LGHNA and CDR2 YSLEER. The CDR3 DNA sequence: TGCGCCAGCAGCCAAGGTTTCGGGAACACTGAAGCTTTCTTT. This translates into CASSQGFGNTEAFF.

V is TRBV7-2 and J is TRBJ2-1; the match to TRBD2 covers 12 bases. J lost 6 bases, V lost 3 bases, and 6 bases had no gene match. CDR3 length: 16 residues. CDR1 is SGHTA and CDR2 is FQGNSA in the germline V gene. CDR3 nucleotides: TGTGCCAGCAGCTTTCCTAGCGGGGGGGCGAGCAATGAGCAGTTCTTC. Encoded protein: CASSFPSGGASNEQFF.

In DNA form, the CDR3 reads TGTGCCAGCAGCTCGACAGTATCCCCCTACGAGCAGTACTTC. Translated, it gives CASSSTVSPYEQYF. The rearrangement links TRBV11-2 to TRBJ2-7; a weak D match, TRBD1 (5 bases). The CDR3 length is 14 residues. Germline values: CDR1 SGHAT, CDR2 FQNNGV. Trimming stripped 4 bases from V and 2 bases from J, with 12 bases between.

CDR3 sequence reads: CASSEFEDKAYEQYF. In DNA form, the CDR3 reads TGCGCCAGCAGTGAGTTCGAGGACAAGGCCTACGAGCAGTACTTC. The gene calls are TRBV10-1 and TRBJ2-7; a possible D gene is TRBD1 (5 bases). Germline loops: CDR1 WNHNN, CDR2 SYGVQD (reference sequence). The V end lost 1 base, the J end lost 2 bases, and 12 bases lay between the germline ends. The CDR3 runs to 15 residues.